These 12 T cell receptor beta chains were all obtained from the same sample, sequenced in a study of CD8 T cells in Susac syndrome (dated by TCRdb to the late 2010s). Libraries came from the immunoSEQ multiplex PCR assay. RNA was extracted with the RNeasy kit and 0.5 to 1 ug was reverse transcribed using random hexamers. The public reads were quality trimmed at Q25 with fastp and then assembled into clones with MiXCR by TCRdb, keeping productive beta chains. Duplicate CDR3 protein sequences are folded into a single record with the most common DNA and genes. In this sample the table shows over 130,000 distinct CDR3 sequences, around 95% of which occur a single time. The ten largest clonotypes hold 0.14% of the sample. The material sequenced was CD4+ T cells from PBMCs. The receptor source for this set is a human donor with Susac syndrome.

The V and J genes are TRBV30 and TRBJ1-5; D is unresolved. V was pared by 2 bases and J by 4 bases, with 9 bases between. This CDR3 spans 13 amino acids. CDR1 and CDR2 (germline): GTSNPN, SVGIG (reference sequence). CDR3 nucleotides: TGTGCCTGGAGTACGGACCGTAATCAGCCCCAGCATTTT. Translation: CAWSTDRNQPQHF.

The CDR3: CASSVASGGAWTQYF. Here the CDR3 DNA reads TGTGCCAGCAGCGTCGCTAGCGGGGGGGCTTGGACCCAGTACTTC. The V and J genes are TRBV7-2 and TRBJ2-5, with TRBD2 matching over 12 bases. This CDR3 contains 15 residues. CDR1 is SGHTA, CDR2 FQGNSA, per germline. V lost 5 bases and J lost 7; bases outside the gene matches: 8.

The gene calls are TRBV2 and TRBJ1-1; D call uncertain. The germline gives CDR1 SNHLY, CDR2 FYNNEI. The ends were cut back, 4 bases at V and 3 bases at J, with 6 bases in the middle. The CDR3 has 12 amino acids. The CDR3: CASSGQDTEAFF. As DNA, the CDR3 is TGTGCCAGCAGTGGGCAGGACACTGAAGCTTTCTTT.

V and J are TRBV24-1 and TRBJ1-1; no clear D. The germline V and J ends were trimmed by 5 bases and 4 bases, with 13 bases remaining between them. Germline CDR1 and CDR2: KGHDR and SFDVKD. The CDR3 sequence is 14 residues long. CDR3 in amino acids: CATSVGGFGTEAFF. Here the CDR3 DNA reads TGTGCCACCAGTGTCGGAGGTTTCGGCACTGAAGCTTTCTTT.

The chain joins TRBV29-1 to TRBJ2-1; D may be TRBD2 (5 bases). Trimming stripped 1 base from V and 6 bases from J, with 10 bases between. The CDR3 is made up of 13 amino acids. Looked up from germline, CDR1 is SQVTM and CDR2 is ANQGSEA. CDR3 DNA: TGCAGCGTTGAAGGCCGGGAAGGCAATGAGCAGTTCTTC. Translated, it gives CSVEGREGNEQFF.

The V gene is TRBV12-3 or TRBV12-4, the J gene TRBJ2-5, with 15 positions matching TRBD2. Trimming cost V 5 bases and J 5 bases; bases outside gene matches: 6. This CDR3 has 16 residues. Written as DNA, the CDR3 is TGTGCCAGCAGTCTAGGACTAGCGGGGGGGGAGGAGACCCAGTACTTC. Amino acids: CASSLGLAGGEETQYF.

This clonotype was picked up one time. This chain connects TRBV5-6 to TRBJ2-1, with unresolved D. Germline V gene data show CDR1 as SGHDT and CDR2 as YYEEEE. This CDR3 contains 18 residues. Trimming removed 1 base at V and 7 bases at J, with 24 bases between. CDR3 residues: CASSLLSLLGQVYNEQFF. For the CDR3, the DNA is TGTGCCAGCAGCTTGTTGTCTTTACTCGGGCAGGTCTATAATGAGCAGTTCTTC.

CDR3 sequence: CASSLSQGAYEQYF. In DNA, the CDR3 is TGTGCCAGCAGCCTAAGCCAGGGGGCATACGAGCAGTACTTC. The chain recombines TRBV3-1 with TRBJ2-7; TRBD1 matches 8 bases. Germline V lookup: CDR1 LGHDT, CDR2 YNNKEL (reference sequence). Trimming removed 4 bases from V and 4 bases from J; junction bases left unmatched: 6. This CDR3 region has 14 residues.

This rearrangement joins TRBV29-1 to TRBJ2-2; D perhaps matches TRBD2 (5 bases). CDR1 and CDR2 (germline): SQVTM, ANQGSEA. The CDR3 covers 14 residues. Trimming took 8 bases from V and 7 from J, leaving 20 bases between them. The CDR3 loop is CSSAGVGMGGELFF. The CDR3 DNA sequence: TGCAGCTCCGCCGGGGTTGGGATGGGCGGGGAGCTGTTTTTT.

The chain uses TRBV3-1 and TRBJ2-7; TRBD2 is a possible D gene (6 bases). The germline V and J ends were trimmed by 2 bases and 3 bases, with 14 bases remaining between them. There are 15 residues in the CDR3. The germline V gene encodes CDR1 LGHDT and CDR2 YNNKEL (reference sequence). CDR3 amino acids: CASSQRASGVYEQYF. DNA of the CDR3: TGTGCCAGCAGCCAACGGGCTTCGGGGGTCTACGAGCAGTACTTC.

The chain couples TRBV7-3 to TRBJ2-1, with D perhaps TRBD2 (5 bases). Germline V gene data show CDR1 as SGHTA and CDR2 as FQGTGA. Between the trimmed V and J ends, which lost 5 bases and 5 bases, there was a span of 13 bases. This CDR3 is built from 14 residues. The CDR3 region is CASSPGGRNNEQFF. In DNA form, the CDR3 reads TGTGCCAGCAGCCCCGGAGGAAGAAACAATGAGCAGTTCTTC.

The rearrangement uses TRBV29-1 and TRBJ2-5; D is unclear. The CDR3 totals 12 residues. Trimming left V 5 bases short and J 2 bases short, with 9 bases between. CDR1 SQVTM and CDR2 ANQGSEA come from the germline V gene. The chain's CDR3 is CSVNVRQETQYF. The CDR3 nucleotides are TGCAGCGTTAACGTCCGACAAGAGACCCAGTACTTC.